Below, 10 T cell receptor beta chains from the same sample are listed, as sequenced in a study of blood T cell repertoires in COVID-19. Profiling relied on immunoSEQ multiplex PCR, and the TCRdb table lists in-frame clones only, not all of them. Of tens of thousands of clones in the sample, around 87% were seen once. Sequences were obtained from peripheral blood. All receptors come from a woman aged 55-69 years with acute or convalescent COVID-19.

This clone occurred once. The gene calls are TRBV29-1 and TRBJ2-2; TRBD1 might be the D (6 bases). Trimming shortened V by 6 bases and J by 5 bases, and 10 bases separated the two germline ends. The V gene's germline CDR1 is SQVTM and CDR2 ANQGSEA. The CDR3 contains 12 residues. The CDR3 region is CSVTQGTGELFF. CDR3 in DNA: TGCAGCGTGACACAGGGTACCGGGGAGCTGTTTTTT.

The chain is built from TRBV5-4 and TRBJ2-1; D is ambiguous. The ends were cut back, 8 bases at V and 0 bases at J, with 18 bases in the middle. CDR1 is SGHNT and CDR2 is YYREEE in the germline V gene (reference sequence). This CDR3 is built from 16 residues. CDR3 coding DNA: TGTGCCAGTAACCTAGGTGGTCCGAGCTCCTACAATGAGCAGTTCTTC. Translation gives CASNLGGPSSYNEQFF.

CDR3 coding DNA: TGTGCCAGCAGCTTAGCGCTAGCGGGAGTAGGTGAGCAGTTCTTC. It encodes CASSLALAGVGEQFF. The rearrangement joins TRBV7-2 to TRBJ2-1; 10 bases match TRBD2. In germline, CDR1 is SGHTA, CDR2 FQGNSA. V shed 0 bases and J 9 bases; nucleotides not matched to a gene: 5. The CDR3 totals 15 residues.

V and J are TRBV23-1 and TRBJ1-1, with 11 bases lining up with TRBD1. TRBV23-1 is assigned to the ORF class and has an uncertain function. CDR3 size: 14 residues. The J segment lost 4 bases and the V segment lost 6 bases, leaving 4 bases of the junction unmatched. CDR3 protein: CASSGQGAITEAFF. The CDR3 nucleotides are TGCGCCAGCAGCGGACAGGGGGCAATCACTGAAGCTTTCTTT.

The CDR3 spells CACGEMDTQYF. The CDR3 DNA is TGCGCCTGCGGGGAGATGGATACGCAGTATTTT. V usage is TRBV10-2 and J usage is TRBJ2-3, with D possibly being TRBD2 (6 bases). Trimming shortened V by 11 bases and J by 6 bases, and 12 bases separated the two germline ends. Germline V gives CDR1 WSHSY, CDR2 SAAADI. This CDR3 has 11 residues.

The chain couples TRBV15 to TRBJ1-1; 11 bases line up with TRBD1. The V and J ends lost 2 bases and 4 bases, in that order; junction bases with no gene match: 6. Germline V gene sequence: CDR1 LNHNV, CDR2 YYDKDF (reference sequence). The CDR3 sequence is 16 residues long. As DNA, the CDR3 is TGTGCCACCAGCAGATCCTCCGGGACAGGGGGCACTGAAGCTTTCTTT. Amino acid sequence: CATSRSSGTGGTEAFF. The whole variable domain, remainder taken from reference TRBV15 and TRBJ1-1, is DAMVIQNPRYQVTQFGKPVTLSCSQTLNHNVMYWYQQKSSQAPKLLFHYYDKDFNNEADTPDNFQSRRPNTSFCFLDIRSPGLGDTAMYLCATSRSSGTGGTEAFFGQGTRLTVV.

The chain carries TRBV20-1 and TRBJ2-3, with a tentative D call TRBD2 (5 bases). Germline-derived CDR1 and CDR2 are DFQATT and SNEGSKA (reference sequence). V lost 3 bases to trimming and J lost 5 bases, with 6 bases between them. The CDR3 extends over 11 amino acids. CDR3 DNA sequence: TGCAGTGCTAGCCGGGGAGATACGCAGTATTTT. Its translation: CSASRGDTQYF.

The gene calls are TRBV6-8 and TRBJ1-2; weak D call: TRBD1 (5 bases). The germline CDR1 and CDR2 sequences are MNHGY and SAAAGT. The CDR3 is 16 amino acids. V lost 0 bases and J 4 bases, leaving 15 bases between the germline ends. The CDR3 sequence: CASSYSPRQGGYGYTF. Here the CDR3 DNA reads TGTGCCAGCAGTTACTCTCCGCGGCAGGGCGGCTATGGCTACACCTTC.

This clone came up once. V is TRBV4-1 and J is TRBJ2-2, with a tentative D call TRBD2 (6 bases). From germline, CDR1 is MGHRA and CDR2 YSYEKL. The CDR3 is 16 amino acids. With 7 bases removed from V and 2 bases from J, the gap between germline ends came to 17 bases. The CDR3 DNA is TGCGCCAGCACCGTTTATGCGGGGTCAAACACCGGGGAGCTGTTTTTT. Protein sequence: CASTVYAGSNTGELFF.

The chain is built from TRBV7-2 and TRBJ2-2; 8 nucleotides match TRBD2. V trimming: 5 bases; J trimming: 5 bases; junction bases outside the gene matches: 7. CDR1 and CDR2 from the germline V gene are SGHTA and FQGNSA. The CDR3 sequence is 15 residues long. As DNA, the CDR3 is TGTGCCAGCAGCCCCTCGGGGGGGCGTACCGGGGAGCTGTTTTTT. Protein: CASSPSGGRTGELFF.